This is a list of T cell receptor beta chains from one sample in a study of blood T cell repertoires in COVID-19. Sequencing was performed with immunoSEQ multiplex PCR; in TCRdb, only in-frame clones are kept and a portion is missing. The sample holds about 190,000 clones, less than 80% seen once. The sample consisted of peripheral blood. The receptor source for this set is a woman aged 45-65 years with acute or convalescent COVID-19. Each CDR3 is given with its conserved first and last residue. Fields, in order: CDR3 length, J gene, clone size, V gene, D gene, CDR3 DNA, CDR3 protein. The D gene is left open where the match is weak. The size of a clone is reported for some rows only, either as once, few or many, or as a class for expanded clones.

cdr3_length: 18; j_call: TRBJ1-5; clone_size: -; v_call: TRBV28; d_call: -; cdr3_nt: TGTGCCAGCAGTCCTGCCCCGGGAGGGGGAGGCCCCAATCAGCCCCAGCATTTT; cdr3_aa: CASSPAPGGGGPNQPQHF
cdr3_length: 17; j_call: TRBJ2-2; clone_size: -; v_call: TRBV7-2; d_call: TRBD2; cdr3_nt: TGTGCCAGCAGCCTCAAGACTAGCGGGGAGAACACCGGGGAGCTGTTTTTT; cdr3_aa: CASSLKTSGENTGELFF
cdr3_length: 12; j_call: TRBJ1-4; clone_size: -; v_call: TRBV18; d_call: -; cdr3_nt: TGTGCCAGCTCCCCTCAGGATGAAAAACTGTTTTTT; cdr3_aa: CASSPQDEKLFF
cdr3_length: 15; j_call: TRBJ1-1; clone_size: -; v_call: TRBV7-2; d_call: -; cdr3_nt: TGTGCCAGCAGCTTAGCGGCAGGCGTGAACACTGAAGCTTTCTTT; cdr3_aa: CASSLAAGVNTEAFF
cdr3_length: 20; j_call: TRBJ2-1; clone_size: -; v_call: TRBV4-3; d_call: -; cdr3_nt: TGCGCCAGCAGCCAAGATTGGATCACCGGGACTTCTAGCTCCTACAATGAGCAGTTCTTC; cdr3_aa: CASSQDWITGTSSSYNEQFF
cdr3_length: 15; j_call: TRBJ1-5; clone_size: -; v_call: TRBV3-1/TRBV3-2; d_call: -; cdr3_nt: TGTGCCAGCAGCCAGTCCGGGGGGGTTGCTCAGCCCCAGCATTTT; cdr3_aa: CASSQSGGVAQPQHF
cdr3_length: 16; j_call: TRBJ2-5; clone_size: -; v_call: TRBV7-9; d_call: TRBD2; cdr3_nt: TGTGCCAGCAGCCAAGGGACTAGCGGGAGAGGAGAGACCCAGTACTTC; cdr3_aa: CASSQGTSGRGETQYF
cdr3_length: 14; j_call: TRBJ2-7; clone_size: -; v_call: TRBV5-1; d_call: TRBD2; cdr3_nt: TGCGCCAGCAGCTTGCCGGGACTAGTAACCGAGCAGTACTTC; cdr3_aa: CASSLPGLVTEQYF
cdr3_length: 18; j_call: TRBJ1-5; clone_size: few; v_call: TRBV27; d_call: -; cdr3_nt: TGTGCCAGCAGTTTAAGCCCTCCCGGGTCTAATAGCAATCAGCCCCAGCATTTT; cdr3_aa: CASSLSPPGSNSNQPQHF
cdr3_length: 18; j_call: TRBJ2-3; clone_size: -; v_call: TRBV9; d_call: TRBD2; cdr3_nt: TGTGCCAGCAGCGTAGCCCTAGCGGGGGGGCCCGGCACAGATACGCAGTATTTT; cdr3_aa: CASSVALAGGPGTDTQYF
cdr3_length: 16; j_call: TRBJ2-7; clone_size: -; v_call: TRBV11-2; d_call: TRBD2; cdr3_nt: TGTGCCAGCAGCTTAGGGGCAGCGGGAGACAGGTACGAGCAGTACTTC; cdr3_aa: CASSLGAAGDRYEQYF
cdr3_length: 16; j_call: TRBJ2-1; clone_size: few; v_call: TRBV2; d_call: TRBD2; cdr3_nt: TGTGCCAGCAGTGGCAAAGCGGGAGGTGGGGCCAATGAGCAGTTCTTC; cdr3_aa: CASSGKAGGGANEQFF
cdr3_length: 15; j_call: TRBJ1-2; clone_size: few; v_call: TRBV19; d_call: -; cdr3_nt: TGTGCCAGTAGTCAGGACAGCCGGGACCGGTATGGCTACACCTTC; cdr3_aa: CASSQDSRDRYGYTF
cdr3_length: 20; j_call: TRBJ1-5; clone_size: -; v_call: TRBV4-3; d_call: TRBD1; cdr3_nt: TGCGCCAGCTGCAGAATTCACCGGGACAGGGGAGGAATTAGCAATCAGCCCCAGCATTTT; cdr3_aa: CASCRIHRDRGGISNQPQHF
cdr3_length: 14; j_call: TRBJ1-5; clone_size: -; v_call: TRBV5-1; d_call: -; cdr3_nt: TGCGCCAGCAGCTCGGGGGAGGGACGTCAGCCCCAGCATTTT; cdr3_aa: CASSSGEGRQPQHF
cdr3_length: 15; j_call: TRBJ1-6; clone_size: -; v_call: TRBV15; d_call: TRBD1; cdr3_nt: TGTGCCACCAGCAGAGAGGACAGGGATGGTTCACCCCTCCACTTT; cdr3_aa: CATSREDRDGSPLHF
cdr3_length: 16; j_call: TRBJ2-7; clone_size: -; v_call: TRBV6-5; d_call: TRBD2; cdr3_nt: TGTGCCAGCAGTTACGACGAGCGGGGGGCCGCCTACGAGCAGTACTTC; cdr3_aa: CASSYDERGAAYEQYF
cdr3_length: 13; j_call: TRBJ1-5; clone_size: -; v_call: TRBV10-3; d_call: -; cdr3_nt: TGTGCCATCAGGACGGGTAAGAATCAGCCCCAGCATTTT; cdr3_aa: CAIRTGKNQPQHF
cdr3_length: 13; j_call: TRBJ2-7; clone_size: -; v_call: TRBV28; d_call: -; cdr3_nt: TGTGCCACCTTCAACAGGGTGCGGAACGAGCAGTACTTC; cdr3_aa: CATFNRVRNEQYF
cdr3_length: 15; j_call: TRBJ1-2; clone_size: -; v_call: TRBV6-5; d_call: TRBD1; cdr3_nt: TGTGCCAGCAGTACATCGACAGGGGGCCGGGTAGGCTACACCTTC; cdr3_aa: CASSTSTGGRVGYTF
cdr3_length: 13; j_call: TRBJ2-2; clone_size: -; v_call: TRBV12-3/TRBV12-4; d_call: -; cdr3_nt: TGTGCCAGCAGTTCCCTGAGGGCCGGGGAGCTGTTTTTT; cdr3_aa: CASSSLRAGELFF
cdr3_length: 14; j_call: TRBJ2-7; clone_size: -; v_call: TRBV7-2; d_call: -; cdr3_nt: TGTGCCAGCACCCTGACCGGGAGCTCCTACGAGCAGTACTTC; cdr3_aa: CASTLTGSSYEQYF
cdr3_length: 16; j_call: TRBJ2-7; clone_size: -; v_call: TRBV28; d_call: -; cdr3_nt: TGTGCCAGCAGTTTAGGACCCTTAACTAGCAGCTACGAGCAGTACTTC; cdr3_aa: CASSLGPLTSSYEQYF
cdr3_length: 16; j_call: TRBJ2-7; clone_size: -; v_call: TRBV14; d_call: TRBD1; cdr3_nt: TGTGCCAGCAGCCATCGCGAACAGGGGGCGAACTACGAGCAGTACTTC; cdr3_aa: CASSHREQGANYEQYF
cdr3_length: 18; j_call: TRBJ1-1; clone_size: -; v_call: TRBV19; d_call: TRBD1; cdr3_nt: TGTGCCAGTAGTATAGAGGGACAGGGGTCCAACTCGAACACTGAAGCTTTCTTT; cdr3_aa: CASSIEGQGSNSNTEAFF
cdr3_length: 11; j_call: TRBJ2-7; clone_size: -; v_call: TRBV2; d_call: -; cdr3_nt: TGTGCCAGCCAACAGACCTACGAGCAGTACTTC; cdr3_aa: CASQQTYEQYF
cdr3_length: 16; j_call: TRBJ2-6; clone_size: -; v_call: TRBV29-1; d_call: TRBD1; cdr3_nt: TGCAGCGCTAAGACAGGGTTTCGTTCTGGGGCCAACGTCCTGACTTTC; cdr3_aa: CSAKTGFRSGANVLTF
cdr3_length: 16; j_call: TRBJ1-4; clone_size: -; v_call: TRBV2; d_call: -; cdr3_nt: TGTGCCAGCAGTGCATATACAGGGAGGGCAGAAGAAAAACTGTTTTTT; cdr3_aa: CASSAYTGRAEEKLFF
cdr3_length: 16; j_call: TRBJ2-3; clone_size: -; v_call: TRBV5-1; d_call: -; cdr3_nt: TGCGCCAGCGTCGACCGGGAACAGAGCAGCACAGATACGCAGTATTTT; cdr3_aa: CASVDREQSSTDTQYF
cdr3_length: 16; j_call: TRBJ1-1; clone_size: -; v_call: TRBV18; d_call: TRBD1; cdr3_nt: TGTGCCAGCTCACCACCGAACAGGGGCCCGAACACTGAAGCTTTCTTT; cdr3_aa: CASSPPNRGPNTEAFF
cdr3_length: 15; j_call: TRBJ2-7; clone_size: -; v_call: TRBV2; d_call: -; cdr3_nt: TGTGCCAGCAGCCCTCGGCGGGGCGACCGCTACGAGCAGTACTTC; cdr3_aa: CASSPRRGDRYEQYF
cdr3_length: 14; j_call: TRBJ1-2; clone_size: -; v_call: TRBV12-5; d_call: TRBD1; cdr3_nt: TGTGCTAGTGGTTTGGGGGACAGTAGGTATGGCTACACCTTC; cdr3_aa: CASGLGDSRYGYTF
cdr3_length: 14; j_call: TRBJ2-1; clone_size: -; v_call: TRBV11-3; d_call: -; cdr3_nt: TGTGCCAGCAGCTTGTCTAGGATACACAATGAGCAGTTCTTC; cdr3_aa: CASSLSRIHNEQFF
cdr3_length: 11; j_call: TRBJ1-1; clone_size: -; v_call: TRBV5-6; d_call: -; cdr3_nt: TGTGCCAGCAGCTTTTGGGGCGAGGCTTTCTTT; cdr3_aa: CASSFWGEAFF
cdr3_length: 19; j_call: TRBJ2-5; clone_size: -; v_call: TRBV15; d_call: -; cdr3_nt: TGTGCCACCAGCAGAGATGGAGGGCTAGCGCTTCGGTCGGGAGAGACCCAGTACTTC; cdr3_aa: CATSRDGGLALRSGETQYF
cdr3_length: 14; j_call: TRBJ1-1; clone_size: -; v_call: TRBV10-3; d_call: -; cdr3_nt: TGTGCCATCAGTGAGTCGGGTGAGGGGGCTGAAGCTTTCTTT; cdr3_aa: CAISESGEGAEAFF
cdr3_length: 13; j_call: TRBJ1-1; clone_size: -; v_call: TRBV10-3; d_call: -; cdr3_nt: TGTGCCATCAGTGGGACGGGAGTAGCTGAAGCTTTCTTT; cdr3_aa: CAISGTGVAEAFF
cdr3_length: 17; j_call: TRBJ2-1; clone_size: few; v_call: TRBV18; d_call: -; cdr3_nt: TGTGCCAGCTCACCAGGTACTGGGCTATTAGGGGACAATGAGCAGTTCTTC; cdr3_aa: CASSPGTGLLGDNEQFF
cdr3_length: 13; j_call: TRBJ2-1; clone_size: -; v_call: TRBV6-5; d_call: -; cdr3_nt: TGTGCCAGCAGCTTCTTAAATTACAATGAGCAGTTCTTC; cdr3_aa: CASSFLNYNEQFF
cdr3_length: 14; j_call: TRBJ2-1; clone_size: once; v_call: TRBV10-3; d_call: TRBD1; cdr3_nt: TGTGCCATCAGGGGACAGGGGGCCCACAATGAGCAGTTCTTC; cdr3_aa: CAIRGQGAHNEQFF
cdr3_length: 12; j_call: TRBJ2-1; clone_size: -; v_call: TRBV30; d_call: -; cdr3_nt: TGTGCCTGGCAAGACTTAAGACTAGAGCAGTTCTTC; cdr3_aa: CAWQDLRLEQFF
cdr3_length: 15; j_call: TRBJ1-5; clone_size: -; v_call: TRBV6-2/TRBV6-3; d_call: -; cdr3_nt: TGTGCCAGCAGTTCCCGGCGGACAGTTAATCAGCCCCAGCATTTT; cdr3_aa: CASSSRRTVNQPQHF
cdr3_length: 16; j_call: TRBJ2-3; clone_size: -; v_call: TRBV11-2; d_call: -; cdr3_nt: TGTGCCAGCAGCTTAGGAATCGGGGGGCCCACAGATACGCAGTATTTT; cdr3_aa: CASSLGIGGPTDTQYF
cdr3_length: 19; j_call: TRBJ2-4; clone_size: -; v_call: TRBV9; d_call: TRBD2; cdr3_nt: TGTGCCAGCAGCGTGAGGACTAGCGGGGGGGCCGGAGACAAAAACATTCAGTACTTC; cdr3_aa: CASSVRTSGGAGDKNIQYF
cdr3_length: 14; j_call: TRBJ2-7; clone_size: -; v_call: TRBV6-2/TRBV6-3; d_call: TRBD1; cdr3_nt: TGTGCCAGCAGTTACGGACAGGGGACCTACGAGCAGTACTTC; cdr3_aa: CASSYGQGTYEQYF
cdr3_length: 16; j_call: TRBJ1-1; clone_size: -; v_call: TRBV7-6; d_call: -; cdr3_nt: TGTGCCAGCAGCGTTAGATCGGGATCCTTGAACACTGAAGCTTTCTTT; cdr3_aa: CASSVRSGSLNTEAFF
cdr3_length: 15; j_call: TRBJ1-4; clone_size: -; v_call: TRBV6-5; d_call: -; cdr3_nt: TGTGCCAGCAGTTTGGGGGGGACCGGAGGAGAAAAACTGTTTTTT; cdr3_aa: CASSLGGTGGEKLFF